The subject of this entry is one TCR beta chain. Its cognate antigen has yet to be identified. Base qualities are missing; no much larger clone stands one base away. This entry is derived from a study of long-term antiretroviral therapy in people with HIV (dated by TCRdb to about 2022). Some background on the complete study: The earliest samples were collected roughly a decade before the 2015 WHO recommendation for immediate ART, at a time when ART was usually postponed until CD4 counts fell. No cross-contamination during QIAcube processing was seen in test extractions of a monoclonal T-cell line run alongside roughly 30 polyclonal samples. About 35% of the 30 participants with HIV were female. A total of roughly 200 cryopreserved PBMC samples came from 25 to 35 adults with confirmed HIV infection and were collected serially over a mean of roughly six years (range 1-12). A retrospective serial study tested whether ART initiation and durable HIV suppression were associated with changes in peripheral blood TRB repertoire composition and diversity. Findings and caveats that apply to the study as a whole: Because pre-ART samples had limited cell numbers, unsorted PBMC were profiled rather than sorted CD4+ and CD8+ T cells. Inferences about post-ART repertoire changes are limited because no data were available on ART adherence, viral resistance or therapy changes. Expanded TRB clones identified before ART initiation dominated the repertoire across all time points, though the dominance fluctuated and decreased in many PLHIV after ART. The samples were dated from about 2004 to 2018, and the ART regimens that were used may be less effective than current ART regimens. CDR3 length ranges in HIV repertoires were narrower than in controls, and network structure suggested an antigen-experienced repertoire with only a slight naive shift after ART. Limited PBMC availability meant only the TCR beta chain was sequenced, without alpha chain pairing. ART initiation was associated with a significant increase in TRB diversity, but diversity stayed significantly below transplant donor controls even after long-term ART.

Participants were included only if at least one PBMC sample before ART initiation and at least two post-ART samples were available. All participants with HIV were treated in the United States of America. Cryopreserved samples of 1-10 million PBMC were thawed and washed before DNA extraction. At the time of the earliest PBMC sample, participants with HIV were aged between roughly 23 and 60 years. Per participant, PBMC samples came from 1-4 timepoints prior to ART initiation and 2-8 timepoints following ART initiation, for a median of 7 samples. For every participant, serial HIV viral load, CD4+ T-cell count, ART history and demographic data were obtained. Genomic DNA was extracted from unsorted PBMC with a Qiagen kit on a QIAcube, with processing performed in batches of 12 samples. Sequencing of the TRB variable region was done with the immunoSEQ hsTCRB v3.0 assay at survey level resolution. The target sequencing depth for TRB was roughly 40,000-55,000 T-cell genomes per sample. An Illumina MiSeq with a v3 150-cycle kit was used to sequence the pooled TRB libraries. In the authors' own workflow: Analysis of repertoires was carried out in R inside a reproducible Nextflow workflow spanning QC, data transformation and analysis. LymphoSeq2, an R package for AIRR-Seq data exploration, was used to implement custom analyses. A handful of samples yielding fewer than 5000 total TRB sequences were excluded, leaving more than 150 analyzed HIV repertoires. Among the 180 or so HIV repertoires that were kept, roughly 58 were collected before ART initiation and roughly 130 were collected after ART initiation. Each repertoire was downsampled to 5000 TRB nucleotide sequences, and summary statistics were averaged across 100 downsampling iterations. The analysis kept only TRB sequences whose CDR3 regions were at least seven amino acids long. Two measures captured diversity: a Shannon entropy-derived clonality score and the Gini coefficient. In repertoire networks, the top 5000 CDR3 amino acid sequences were linked whenever an edit distance of one separated two sequences. For TRB CDR3 amino acid sequences, antigen specificity groups and MHC restriction were predicted with GLIPH2. Known CMV, EBV, HIV or tissue antigen associations were flagged by matching CDR3 amino acid sequences against VDJdb and McPAS-TCR. Pre-ART, post-ART and control groups were compared with Wilcoxon signed-rank tests and Holm-Bonferroni correction. This immuneACCESS table, as held by TCRdb, lists in-frame sequences with V and J called but not all clones. Of the missing ones, under half trace to an unresolved V gene in checked studies; the others have no known cause. Clone size and V and J calls were adopted from that table, with D and trimming inferred from the DNA. The table for this sample lists approximately 35,000 clones; around 94% of them were counted only once. 3% to 4% of the sample lies in the top ten.

The germline V gene yields SGHVS for CDR1 and FNYEAQ for CDR2. Taken from cysteine to phenylalanine, the CDR3 has 14 residues. The DNA shown is the 42-base CDR3, in frame from base 1. The germline ends are 20 bases apart after V is trimmed by 10 bases and J by 5 bases. The TCR was taken from a woman between 45 and 60 years old with HIV. Here the chain combines TRBV7-6 and TRBJ1-1, with a weak D call of TRBD1 (6 bases match). Sequenced here: unsorted PBMCs, sampled around 5.4 years after starting antiretroviral therapy. The CDR3 in this case is CATRRRGTGTEAFF. The DNA sequence is as follows: TGTGCCACCCGGCGCAGGGGAACGGGAACTGAAGCTTTCTTT.